What follows are 27 T cell receptor beta chains derived from one specimen sequenced in a study of blood T cell repertoires in COVID-19. Sequencing was performed with immunoSEQ multiplex PCR; in TCRdb, only in-frame clones are kept and a portion is missing. Here the sample spans just over 75,000 clones, less than 90% being singletons. The sequencing input was peripheral blood. Every receptor here comes from a man in his fifties or sixties with active or convalescent COVID-19.

The V and J genes are TRBV19 and TRBJ2-7; weak D call: TRBD1 (6 bases). Germline assignment: CDR1 LNHDA and CDR2 SQIVND (reference sequence). V was clipped by 4 bases and J by 2 bases, with 12 bases between them. This CDR3 is 14 amino acids long. CDR3 amino acids: CASSTTGYPYEQYF. CDR3 coding DNA: TGTGCCAGTAGTACAACAGGGTACCCCTACGAGCAGTACTTC.

The rearrangement uses TRBV9 and TRBJ1-2; 10 bases are shared with TRBD1. The V segment lost 3 bases and the J segment 4 bases; nucleotides outside the gene matches: 6. Germline CDR1 SGDLS, CDR2 YYNGEE. The CDR3 has 15 residues. CDR3 bases: TGTGCCAGCAGCGGTAGACAGGGGGCGGTCTATGGCTACACCTTC. Residues: CASSGRQGAVYGYTF.

This clone was seen a single time. The chain couples TRBV5-6 to TRBJ1-1; tentative D call: TRBD1 (6 bases). The CDR3 covers 15 residues. Germline V gene data show CDR1 as SGHDT and CDR2 as YYEEEE. Trimming removed 5 bases from V and 1 base from J, with 15 bases in between. DNA of the CDR3: TGTGCCAGCAGAATGAGGGGGAAGGGGAACACTGAAGCTTTCTTT. Amino acid sequence: CASRMRGKGNTEAFF.

Only one count was recorded for this clone. V gene TRBV27 combines with J gene TRBJ2-1, with D maybe TRBD2 (5 bases). V was cut by 2 bases and J by 6 bases, with 8 bases left in between. Germline CDR1 MNHEY, CDR2 SMNVEV (reference sequence). CDR3 length: 13 residues. CDR3 protein: CASSLMGSNEQFF. The CDR3 DNA is TGTGCCAGCAGTTTAATGGGGAGCAATGAGCAGTTCTTC.

V and J are TRBV6-2 or TRBV6-3 and TRBJ2-3, with D maybe TRBD2 (5 bases). Looked up from germline, CDR1 is MNHEY and CDR2 is SVGEGT. V was shortened by 4 bases and J by 1 base, with 12 bases between the two germline ends. The CDR3 runs to 15 residues. DNA for the CDR3: TGTGCCAGCAGTTCGGGTAGCGCCGGCACAGATACGCAGTATTTT. Residues: CASSSGSAGTDTQYF.

The chain links TRBV2 to TRBJ2-5; D ambiguous. Germline V CDR1 and CDR2: SNHLY, FYNNEI. Trimming pared 4 bases from V and 4 bases from J, leaving 10 bases between. The CDR3 is 13 residues long. In nucleotides, the CDR3 is TGTGCCAGCAGTGTGGAGAGCGCAGAGACCCAGTACTTC. It translates to CASSVESAETQYF.

This clone came up a few times. The chain joins TRBV10-3 to TRBJ1-6, with 8 bases fitting TRBD1. CDR1 and CDR2 from the germline V gene are ENHRY and SYGVKD. V lost 6 bases to trimming and J lost 7 bases; unmatched junction nucleotides: 5. The CDR3 extends over 14 amino acids. The CDR3 reads CAIRGTGYNSPLHF. CDR3 nucleotide sequence: TGTGCCATCAGGGGGACAGGATACAATTCACCCCTCCACTTT.

This rearrangement joins TRBV7-2 to TRBJ1-2; D not resolved. CDR1 is SGHTA and CDR2 is FQGNSA in the germline V gene. The V end lost 3 bases, the J end lost 10 bases, and 15 bases lay between the germline ends. The CDR3 loop spans 13 amino acids. The CDR3 sequence is CASSFLESGTYTF. DNA for the CDR3: TGTGCCAGCAGCTTCCTTGAGTCTGGTACCTACACCTTC. The variable domain in full, with the rest retrieved from reference TRBV7-2 and TRBJ1-2, is GAGVSQSPSNKVTEKGKDVELRCDPISGHTALYWYRQSLGQGLEFLIYFQGNSAPDKSGLPSDRFSAERTGGSVSTLTIQRTQQEDSAVYLCASSFLESGTYTFGSGTRLTVV.

The chain couples TRBV7-3 to TRBJ2-1, with 10 bases lining up with TRBD2. The ends lost 5 bases at V and 6 bases at J; junction bases unmatched: 7. The length of the CDR3 is 15 residues. Looked up from germline, CDR1 is SGHTA and CDR2 is FQGTGA. The CDR3: CASSPSGGAGNEQFF. The CDR3 region has the DNA TGTGCCAGCAGCCCAAGCGGGGGGGCCGGCAATGAGCAGTTCTTC.

J is TRBJ2-7 and V is TRBV9; D ambiguous. V gave up 0 bases and J gave up 0 bases, with 7 bases separating them. Germline assignment: CDR1 SGDLS and CDR2 YYNGEE. This CDR3 has 14 amino acids. The CDR3 here is CASSVGGSSYEQYF. CDR3 sequence (DNA): TGTGCCAGCAGCGTAGGAGGAAGCTCCTACGAGCAGTACTTC.

The chain combines TRBV19 with TRBJ1-1; D possibly corresponds to TRBD1 (5 bases). CDR3 size: 14 residues. Deletions cut 9 bases from V and 2 bases from J, with 16 bases between. CDR1 is LNHDA, CDR2 SQIVND, per germline (reference sequence). The CDR3 loop reads CASRTPGVNTEAFF. In DNA, the CDR3 is TGTGCCAGCAGGACTCCGGGGGTAAACACTGAAGCTTTCTTT.

This clone has a handful of counts. The rearrangement uses TRBV4-2 and TRBJ1-1; D is possibly TRBD1 (5 bases). CDR3 length equals 14 residues. Trimming cost V 4 bases and J 3 bases, with 12 bases left between them. CDR1 is LGHNA and CDR2 is YNFKEQ in the germline V gene. CDR3 DNA sequence: TGTGCCAGCAGCCCCCGGGAGGGGTACACTGAAGCTTTCTTT. Residues: CASSPREGYTEAFF.

The CDR3 loop reads CASSLQDHYEQYF. DNA of the CDR3: TGTGCCAGCAGTCTACAGGACCACTACGAGCAGTACTTC. The V call is TRBV6-5, the J call TRBJ2-7; the D gene is possibly TRBD1 (5 bases). The CDR3 totals 13 residues. Germline CDR1 and CDR2: MNHEY and SVGAGI. V shed 5 bases and J shed 3 bases, with 11 bases lying between them.

The chain recombines TRBV23-1 with TRBJ1-5; TRBD1 matches 9 bases. TRBV23-1 counts as an open reading frame of uncertain function. V was clipped by 6 bases and J by 5 bases; unmatched bases: 5. The CDR3 length is 14 residues. The DNA for the CDR3 is TGCGCCAGCAGACCGGGACAGGGATATCAGCCCCAGCATTTT. Translating it yields CASRPGQGYQPQHF.

This clone was seen a handful of times. The gene calls are TRBV19 and TRBJ1-5, with 7 positions matching TRBD1. CDR1 is LNHDA, CDR2 SQIVND, per germline (reference sequence). J lost 0 bases, V lost 5 bases, and 4 bases had no gene match. The CDR3 covers 15 residues. The CDR3 here is CASSSAGGSNQPQHF. In DNA, the CDR3 is TGTGCCAGTAGTTCCGCAGGGGGTAGCAATCAGCCCCAGCATTTT.

This rearrangement joins TRBV4-3 to TRBJ1-4, with a tentative D call TRBD1 (6 bases). In germline, CDR1 is LGHNA, CDR2 YSLEER. The CDR3 loop spans 16 amino acids. Trimming removed 1 base at V and 4 bases at J, with 13 bases between. In nucleotides, the CDR3 is TGCGCCAGCAGCCAAGGGAAGGACAGACTTAATGAAAAACTGTTTTTT. It yields the protein CASSQGKDRLNEKLFF.

J is TRBJ1-2 and V is TRBV5-4; D not resolved. Trimming took off 2 bases at V and 2 bases at J, with 16 bases between the two ends. The CDR3 consists of 16 residues. The germline V gene encodes CDR1 SGHNT and CDR2 YYREEE (reference sequence). In DNA form, the CDR3 reads TGTGCCAGCAGCTTAAACCGAGGGAACGTAAACTATGGCTACACCTTC. This sequence encodes CASSLNRGNVNYGYTF.

This rearrangement joins TRBV19 to TRBJ1-6; 12 nucleotides match TRBD1. Germline values: CDR1 LNHDA, CDR2 SQIVND (reference sequence). Trimming removed 6 bases from V and 0 bases from J; junction bases left unmatched: 6. This CDR3 spans 18 amino acids. The CDR3 bases are TGTGCCAGTAGCGGGACAGGGGGCCCGAGCTCCTATAATTCACCCCTCCACTTT. Amino acid sequence: CASSGTGGPSSYNSPLHF. Filled out from reference TRBV19 and TRBJ1-6, the complete variable domain reads DGGITQSPKYLFRKEGQNVTLSCEQNLNHDAMYWYRQDPGQGLRLIYYSQIVNDFQKGDIAEGYSVSREKKESFPLTVTSAQKNPTAFYLCASSGTGGPSSYNSPLHFGNGTRLTVT.

The table lists this clone with a few counts. The chain couples TRBV27 to TRBJ2-1, with TRBD2 matching over 8 bases. Trimming at V came to 5 bases and at J to 8 bases, leaving 5 bases not matched to a gene. Germline assignment: CDR1 MNHEY and CDR2 SMNVEV (reference sequence). This CDR3 has 13 amino acids. CDR3 DNA: TGTGCCAGCAGTCCCGGGCGGGGGGATGAGCAGTTCTTC. Amino acid sequence: CASSPGRGDEQFF.

CDR3: CASRDGTGLYSNQPQHF. The DNA of the CDR3 is TGTGCCAGCAGGGATGGGACAGGCTTATATAGCAATCAGCCCCAGCATTTT. The chain carries TRBV27 and TRBJ1-5; 8 bases are shared with TRBD1. Germline assignment: CDR1 MNHEY and CDR2 SMNVEV (reference sequence). V was pared by 6 bases and J by 0 bases, with 10 bases of the junction left unmatched. The CDR3 totals 17 residues.

This clone was seen a handful of times. This rearrangement joins TRBV4-3 to TRBJ2-7; TRBD2 might be the D (6 bases). Trimming cost V 0 bases and J 0 bases, with 12 bases left between them. CDR1 and CDR2 (germline): LGHNA, YSLEER. This CDR3 contains 16 residues. CDR3 loop: CASSQDTGGPSYEQYF. In nucleotides, the CDR3 is TGCGCCAGCAGCCAAGATACCGGGGGACCCTCCTACGAGCAGTACTTC.

This rearrangement joins TRBV30 to TRBJ2-3, with 15 bases that match TRBD2. V shed 3 bases, J shed 8 bases, and the junction held 6 bases outside the gene matches. Germline lookup yields CDR1 GTSNPN and CDR2 SVGIG (reference sequence). The CDR3 runs to 15 residues. The CDR3 loop reads CAWSGTSGGRGTQYF. The CDR3 bases are TGTGCCTGGAGCGGGACTAGCGGGGGGAGGGGTACGCAGTATTTT. The full variable domain, completed using reference TRBV30 and TRBJ2-3, is SQTIHQWPATLVQPVGSPLSLECTVEGTSNPNLYWYRQAAGRGLQLLFYSVGIGQISSEVPQNLSASRPQDRQFILSSKKLLLSDSGFYLCAWSGTSGGRGTQYFGPGTRLTVL.

The table lists this clone with a few counts. At one end, the junction sequence differs from germline, possibly due to a read error. This chain uses TRBV7-7 with TRBJ1-5, with TRBD1 identical over 11 bases. There are 15 residues in the CDR3. CDR1 is SSHAT, CDR2 FNYEAQ, per germline (reference sequence). CDR3 sequence: CASSVGQGANQPQHF. Here the CDR3 DNA reads TGTGCTAGCAGCGTCGGACAGGGGGCTAATCAGCCCCAGCATTTT.

The V call is TRBV3-1 (or the pseudogene TRBV3-2), the J call TRBJ1-1; D is unclear. The CDR3 is 15 amino acids. The germline V gene encodes CDR1 LGHDT and CDR2 YNNKEL (reference sequence). V lost 2 bases and J 1 base, leaving 11 bases between the germline ends. The CDR3 reads CASSQRGQPNTEAFF. In DNA form, the CDR3 reads TGTGCCAGCAGCCAACGAGGGCAACCGAACACTGAAGCTTTCTTT.

The CDR3 sequence: CASSLSPGQGADYGYTF. CDR3 bases: TGCGCCAGCAGCTTGTCACCGGGACAGGGGGCAGACTATGGCTACACCTTC. The V gene is TRBV5-1, the J gene TRBJ1-2; 12 bases line up with TRBD1. The germline V gene encodes CDR1 SGHRS and CDR2 YFSETQ. Trimming cost V 1 base and J 3 bases; bases outside gene matches: 7. This CDR3 region has 17 residues.

The CDR3 DNA sequence: TGTGCCAGCAGCTTGGGCAACGAGGGTCGGCAGCCCCAGCATTTT. Its protein product is CASSLGNEGRQPQHF. The rearrangement links TRBV7-9 to TRBJ1-5; D gene unclear. The germline gives CDR1 SEHNR, CDR2 FQNEAQ (reference sequence). CDR3 length: 15 amino acids. Between the trimmed V and J ends, which lost 3 bases and 7 bases, there was a span of 16 bases.

The chain recombines TRBV6-5 with TRBJ2-7; perhaps TRBD2 as D (6 bases). CDR3 length equals 15 residues. V lost 4 bases and J lost 0, with 13 bases in between. Germline loops: CDR1 MNHEY, CDR2 SVGAGI. CDR3 sequence reads: CASSSGLSHSYEQYF. As DNA, the CDR3 is TGTGCCAGCAGTTCCGGACTATCCCACTCCTACGAGCAGTACTTC.